These 12 T cell receptor beta chains were all obtained from the same sample, sequenced in a study of early T cells in non-severe SARS-CoV-2 infection. MiXCR was run by TCRdb on the 5' RACE reads, yielding one entry per CDR3 protein. The sample has about 130,000 distinct CDR3 sequences, 15% seen once. Sequencing input: whole blood. These receptors were collected from an adult who was a healthcare worker with PCR-confirmed SARS-CoV-2 infection or an uninfected control (not recorded which).

CDR3 in amino acids: CASSKGPGGETQYF. CDR3 sequence (DNA): TGTGCCAGCTCCAAGGGACCAGGAGGGGAGACCCAGTACTTC. This rearrangement joins TRBV11-2 to TRBJ2-5; weak D call: TRBD2 (6 bases). The germline V and J ends were trimmed by 8 bases and 5 bases, with 18 bases remaining between them. The germline V gene encodes CDR1 SGHAT and CDR2 FQNNGV. CDR3 length: 14 residues.

This clonotype was observed a few times. The gene calls are TRBV4-1 and TRBJ1-1; 7 nucleotides line up with TRBD1. This CDR3 comprises 15 residues. The germline gives CDR1 MGHRA, CDR2 YSYEKL. Germline trimming cut 1 base from V and 4 bases from J; bases unmatched to any gene: 6. CDR3 in amino acids: CASSQGRGLSTEAFF. The CDR3 DNA reads TGCGCCAGCAGCCAAGGAAGGGGGCTGAGCACTGAAGCTTTCTTT.

There are a few counts of this clonotype. As DNA, the CDR3 is TGTGCCAGCAGTGAAGCGGGTCTCATGAACACTGAAGCTTTCTTT. Amino acid sequence: CASSEAGLMNTEAFF. V usage is TRBV6-1 and J usage is TRBJ1-1; D gene ambiguous. The CDR3 sequence is 15 residues long. Germline CDR1 and CDR2: MNHNS and SASEGT. Trimming stripped 0 bases from V and 0 bases from J, with 8 bases between.

This clonotype occurred a few times. The chain employs TRBV11-1 and TRBJ2-6; D gene uncertain. Germline V gives CDR1 SGHAT, CDR2 FQDESV (reference sequence). The germline V and J ends were trimmed by 2 bases and 0 bases, with 14 bases remaining between them. The CDR3 runs to 18 residues. The CDR3 is CASSLQVRRSSGANVLTF. CDR3 bases: TGTGCCAGCAGCTTACAAGTTCGCCGGAGCTCTGGGGCCAACGTCCTGACTTTC.

V is TRBV2 and J is TRBJ1-2, with 8 positions matching TRBD1. J was trimmed by 5 bases and V by 6 bases; bases with no gene match: 8. Per germline, CDR1 SNHLY and CDR2 FYNNEI. The CDR3 is 14 residues long. CDR3 residues: CASSRQGSRYGYTF. The CDR3, as DNA: TGTGCCAGCAGCAGACAGGGGAGCCGGTATGGCTACACCTTC.

This clonotype showed up just a few times. The CDR3 DNA follows: TGTGCCAGCAGTCCAAGCGGGGTTCCTACGCAGTATTTT. This translates into CASSPSGVPTQYF. This chain joins TRBV27 and TRBJ2-3, with 7 bases matching TRBD2. CDR3 size: 13 residues. Germline CDR1 MNHEY, CDR2 SMNVEV (reference sequence). The V and J ends lost 5 bases and 8 bases, in that order; junction bases with no gene match: 7.

This clonotype was counted between two and nine times. V usage is TRBV11-2 and J usage is TRBJ2-1; D is possibly TRBD2 (5 bases). Germline V gene lookup returns CDR1 SGHAT and CDR2 FQNNGV. The CDR3 runs to 13 residues. The ends were cut back, 5 bases at V and 13 bases at J, with 18 bases in the middle. CDR3 loop: CASSPPPSYSQFF. CDR3 in DNA: TGTGCCAGCAGCCCCCCACCTAGCTATTCTCAGTTCTTC.

This clonotype was seen a handful of times. The rearrangement joins TRBV6-1 to TRBJ1-4, with D perhaps matching TRBD1 (5 bases). The CDR3 is 16 residues long. CDR1 is MNHNS and CDR2 is SASEGT in the germline V gene. The V gene lost 6 bases and the J gene lost 10 bases, with 24 bases spanning the gap. CDR3: CASSAGQSQTGGKLFF. For the CDR3, the DNA is TGTGCCAGCAGCGCTGGACAATCACAAACGGGGGGAAAACTGTTTTTT.

The CDR3, as DNA: TGTGCCAGCAGACCTAGCGGGGGTGGAGACGAGCAGTACTTC. Translated: CASRPSGGGDEQYF. This chain connects TRBV12-3 or TRBV12-4 to TRBJ2-7, with 10 nucleotides matching TRBD2. Losses at the gene ends were 6 bases for V and 5 bases for J; bases not matched to a gene: 7. The CDR3 loop spans 14 amino acids.

The J gene is TRBJ2-3, the V gene TRBV12-3 or TRBV12-4; D gene ambiguous. This CDR3 is built from 14 residues. Trimming removed 6 bases from V and 0 bases from J, with 10 bases in between. CDR3 in DNA: TGTGCCAGCAGGCCATTTACTAGCACAGATACGCAGTATTTT. Residues: CASRPFTSTDTQYF.

This clonotype was seen a handful of times. V usage is TRBV29-1 and J usage is TRBJ2-2, with unresolved D. Per germline, CDR1 SQVTM and CDR2 ANQGSEA. This CDR3 has 11 amino acids. V lost 7 bases and J lost 6, with 9 bases in between. CDR3 region: CSAARAGELFF. For the CDR3, the DNA is TGCAGCGCCGCCCGCGCCGGGGAGCTGTTTTTT.

The J gene is TRBJ2-1, the V gene TRBV29-1; 8 bases agree with TRBD1. The germline CDR1 and CDR2 sequences are SQVTM and ANQGSEA. The trim removed 6 bases at V and 9 bases at J, leaving 4 bases unmatched. CDR3 length: 11 amino acids. As DNA, the CDR3 is TGCAGCGTGGGACAGGCATTTGAGCAGTTCTTC. This encodes CSVGQAFEQFF.